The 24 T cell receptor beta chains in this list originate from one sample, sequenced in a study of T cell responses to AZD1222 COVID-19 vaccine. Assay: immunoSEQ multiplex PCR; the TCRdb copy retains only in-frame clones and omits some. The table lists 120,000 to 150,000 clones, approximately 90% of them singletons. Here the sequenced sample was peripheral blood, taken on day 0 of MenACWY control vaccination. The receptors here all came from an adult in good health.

The CDR3 DNA reads as TGTGCCAGCAGCGGACAATTAGCGGGGGTTGAGCAGTTCTTC. This translates into CASSGQLAGVEQFF. The chain uses TRBV9 and TRBJ2-1; 9 bases are shared with TRBD2. Per the germline V gene, CDR1 is SGDLS and CDR2 is YYNGEE. The V gene end was trimmed by 3 bases and the J gene end by 9 bases; junction bases not matched to a gene: 7. The CDR3 contains 14 residues.

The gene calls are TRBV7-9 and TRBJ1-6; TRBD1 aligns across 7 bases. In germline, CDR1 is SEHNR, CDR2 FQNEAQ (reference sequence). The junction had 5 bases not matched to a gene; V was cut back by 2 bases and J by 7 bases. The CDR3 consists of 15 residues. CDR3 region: CASSLKTGTNSPLHF. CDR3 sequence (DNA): TGTGCCAGCAGCTTAAAGACAGGGACAAATTCACCCCTCCACTTT.

The chain's CDR3 is CASSGGASGHNEQFF. DNA for the CDR3: TGCGCCAGCAGTGGGGGAGCTAGCGGCCACAATGAGCAGTTCTTC. This sequence joins TRBV10-1 and TRBJ2-1; 7 positions agree with TRBD2. Germline V gene sequence: CDR1 WNHNN, CDR2 SYGVQD (reference sequence). This CDR3 comprises 15 residues. J gave up 5 bases and V 4 bases, and 8 bases lay outside the gene matches.

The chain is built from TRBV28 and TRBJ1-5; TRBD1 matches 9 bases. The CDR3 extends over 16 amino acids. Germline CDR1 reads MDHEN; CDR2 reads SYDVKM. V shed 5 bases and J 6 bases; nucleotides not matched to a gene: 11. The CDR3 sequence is CASSIPPTGGGQPQHF. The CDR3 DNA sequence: TGTGCCAGCAGTATCCCCCCTACAGGGGGCGGTCAGCCCCAGCATTTT.

The CDR3 is CSASFRGEAFF. As DNA, the CDR3 is TGCAGTGCTAGCTTCCGGGGTGAAGCTTTCTTT. The V gene is TRBV20-1, the J gene TRBJ1-1; D uncertain. CDR3 size: 11 residues. The germline gives CDR1 DFQATT, CDR2 SNEGSKA (reference sequence). V was pared by 3 bases and J by 7 bases, with 9 bases between.

The CDR3 DNA follows: TGTGCCAGCAGCCAAGCAGCGGGAGGGGCAGATACGCAGTATTTT. It yields the protein CASSQAAGGADTQYF. This sequence joins TRBV3-1 (or the pseudogene TRBV3-2) and TRBJ2-3; 10 positions agree with TRBD2. J was trimmed by 4 bases and V by 1 base; bases with no gene match: 2. Germline CDR1 is LGHDT and CDR2 is YNNKEL (reference sequence). The CDR3 totals 15 residues.

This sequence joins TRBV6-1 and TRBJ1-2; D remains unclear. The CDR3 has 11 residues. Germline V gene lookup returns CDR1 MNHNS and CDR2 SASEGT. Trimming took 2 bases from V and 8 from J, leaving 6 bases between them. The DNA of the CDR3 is TGTGCCAGCAGTGAACCGGGGGGCTACACCTTC. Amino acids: CASSEPGGYTF.

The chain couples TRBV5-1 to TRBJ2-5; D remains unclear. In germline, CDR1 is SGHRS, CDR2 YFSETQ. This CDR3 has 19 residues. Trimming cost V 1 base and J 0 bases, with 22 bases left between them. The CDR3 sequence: CASSLQSRKGLTHQETQYF. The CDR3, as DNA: TGCGCCAGCAGCTTGCAATCGAGGAAGGGTCTGACCCACCAAGAGACCCAGTACTTC.

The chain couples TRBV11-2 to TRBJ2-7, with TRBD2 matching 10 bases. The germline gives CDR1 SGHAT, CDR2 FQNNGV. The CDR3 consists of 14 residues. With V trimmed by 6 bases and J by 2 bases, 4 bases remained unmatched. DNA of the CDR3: TGTGCCAGCAGTTTTAGCGGGAGGCCCTACGAGCAGTACTTC. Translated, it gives CASSFSGRPYEQYF.

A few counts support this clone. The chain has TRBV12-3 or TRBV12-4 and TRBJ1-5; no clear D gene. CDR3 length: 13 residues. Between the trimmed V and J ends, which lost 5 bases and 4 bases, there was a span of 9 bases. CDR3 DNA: TGTGCCAGCAGTCTTGACCGTAATCAGCCCCAGCATTTT. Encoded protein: CASSLDRNQPQHF.

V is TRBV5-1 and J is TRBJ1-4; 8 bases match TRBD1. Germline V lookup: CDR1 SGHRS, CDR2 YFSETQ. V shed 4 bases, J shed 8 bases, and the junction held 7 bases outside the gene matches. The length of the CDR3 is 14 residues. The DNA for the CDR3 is TGCGCCAGCAGCCCGCAGGGGGCTTTGGAAAAACTGTTTTTT. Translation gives CASSPQGALEKLFF.

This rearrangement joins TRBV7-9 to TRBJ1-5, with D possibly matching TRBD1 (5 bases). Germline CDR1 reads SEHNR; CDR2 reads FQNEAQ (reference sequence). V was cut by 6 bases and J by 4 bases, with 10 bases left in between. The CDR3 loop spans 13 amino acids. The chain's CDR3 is CASRWGENQPQHF. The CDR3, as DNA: TGTGCCAGCAGGTGGGGGGAAAATCAGCCCCAGCATTTT.

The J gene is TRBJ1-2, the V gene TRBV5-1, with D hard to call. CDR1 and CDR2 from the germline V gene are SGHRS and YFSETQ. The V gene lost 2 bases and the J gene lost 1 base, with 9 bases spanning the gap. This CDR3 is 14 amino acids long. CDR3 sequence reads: CASSLGLNNYGYTF. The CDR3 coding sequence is TGCGCCAGCAGCTTAGGCCTGAATAACTATGGCTACACCTTC. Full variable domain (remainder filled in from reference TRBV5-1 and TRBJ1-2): KAGVTQTPRYLIKTRGQQVTLSCSPISGHRSVSWYQQTPGQGLQFLFEYFSETQRNKGNFPGRFSGRQFSNSRSEMNVSTLELGDSALYLCASSLGLNNYGYTFGSGTRLTVV.

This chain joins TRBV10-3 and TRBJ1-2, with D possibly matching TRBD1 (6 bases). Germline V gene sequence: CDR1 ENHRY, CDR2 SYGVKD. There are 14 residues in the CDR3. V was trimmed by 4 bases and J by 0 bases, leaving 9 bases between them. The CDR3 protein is CAISVQGTNYGYTF. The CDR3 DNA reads TGTGCCATCAGTGTACAGGGAACTAACTATGGCTACACCTTC.

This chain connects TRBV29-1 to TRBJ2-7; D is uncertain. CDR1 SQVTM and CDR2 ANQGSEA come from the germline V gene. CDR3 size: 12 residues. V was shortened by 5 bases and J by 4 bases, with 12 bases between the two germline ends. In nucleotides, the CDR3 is TGCAGCGTTAGGCAGGCACGATACGAGCAGTACTTC. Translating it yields CSVRQARYEQYF.

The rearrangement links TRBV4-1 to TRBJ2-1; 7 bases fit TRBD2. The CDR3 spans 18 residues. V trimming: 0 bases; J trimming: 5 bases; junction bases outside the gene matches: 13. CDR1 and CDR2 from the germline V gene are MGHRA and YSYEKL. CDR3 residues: CASSQEGEGRRANNEQFF. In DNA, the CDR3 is TGCGCCAGCAGCCAAGAGGGGGAGGGCCGGAGGGCCAACAATGAGCAGTTCTTC.

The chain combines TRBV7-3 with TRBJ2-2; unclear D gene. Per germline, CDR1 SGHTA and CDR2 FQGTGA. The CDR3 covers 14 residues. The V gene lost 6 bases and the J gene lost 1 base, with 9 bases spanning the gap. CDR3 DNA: TGTGCCAGCAGACCCGGAAGGAACACCGGGGAGCTGTTTTTT. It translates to CASRPGRNTGELFF.

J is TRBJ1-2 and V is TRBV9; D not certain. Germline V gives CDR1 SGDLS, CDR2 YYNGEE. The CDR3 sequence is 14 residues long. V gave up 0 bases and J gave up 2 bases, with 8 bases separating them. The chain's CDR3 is CASSVGTSNYGYTF. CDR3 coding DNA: TGTGCCAGCAGCGTAGGGACGAGCAACTATGGCTACACCTTC.

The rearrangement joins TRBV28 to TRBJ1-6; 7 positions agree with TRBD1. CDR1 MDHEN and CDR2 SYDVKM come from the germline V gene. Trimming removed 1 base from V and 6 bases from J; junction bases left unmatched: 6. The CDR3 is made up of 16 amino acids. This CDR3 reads CASSLLPGQPNSPLHF. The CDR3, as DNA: TGTGCCAGCAGTTTATTACCGGGACAGCCTAATTCACCCCTCCACTTT. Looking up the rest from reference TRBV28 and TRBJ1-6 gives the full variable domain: DVKVTQSSRYLVKRTGEKVFLECVQDMDHENMFWYRQDPGLGLRLIYFSYDVKMKEKGDIPEGYSVSREKKERFSLILESASTNQTSMYLCASSLLPGQPNSPLHFGNGTRLTVT.

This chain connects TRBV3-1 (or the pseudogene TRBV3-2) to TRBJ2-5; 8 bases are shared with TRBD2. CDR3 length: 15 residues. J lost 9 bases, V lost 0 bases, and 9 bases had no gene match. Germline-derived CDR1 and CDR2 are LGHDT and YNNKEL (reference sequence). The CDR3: CASSQEATFGGAQYF. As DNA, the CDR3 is TGTGCCAGCAGCCAAGAGGCGACCTTCGGGGGGGCCCAGTACTTC.

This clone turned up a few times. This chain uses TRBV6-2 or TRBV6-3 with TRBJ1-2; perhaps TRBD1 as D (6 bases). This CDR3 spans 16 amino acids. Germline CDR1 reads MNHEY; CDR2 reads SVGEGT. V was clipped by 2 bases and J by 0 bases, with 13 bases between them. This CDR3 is CASSYVRGTTNYGYTF. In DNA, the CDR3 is TGTGCCAGCAGTTACGTTCGGGGGACAACTAACTATGGCTACACCTTC.

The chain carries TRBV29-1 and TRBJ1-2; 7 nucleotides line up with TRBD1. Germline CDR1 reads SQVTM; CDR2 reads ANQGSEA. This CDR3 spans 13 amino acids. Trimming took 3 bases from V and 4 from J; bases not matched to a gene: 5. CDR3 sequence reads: CSVETGKIYGYTF. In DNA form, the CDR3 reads TGCAGCGTTGAGACAGGGAAGATCTATGGCTACACCTTC.

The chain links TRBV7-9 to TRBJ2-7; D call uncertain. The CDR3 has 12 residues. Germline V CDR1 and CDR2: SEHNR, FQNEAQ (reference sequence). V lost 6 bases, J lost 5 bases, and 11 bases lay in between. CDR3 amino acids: CASSFGPNEQYF. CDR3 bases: TGTGCCAGCAGTTTCGGACCTAACGAGCAGTACTTC.

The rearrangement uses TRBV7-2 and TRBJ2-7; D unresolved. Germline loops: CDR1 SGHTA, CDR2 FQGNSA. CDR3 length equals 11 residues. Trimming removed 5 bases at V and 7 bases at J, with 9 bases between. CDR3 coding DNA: TGTGCCAGCAGCCTGCGTGGGGAGCAGTACTTC. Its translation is CASSLRGEQYF.